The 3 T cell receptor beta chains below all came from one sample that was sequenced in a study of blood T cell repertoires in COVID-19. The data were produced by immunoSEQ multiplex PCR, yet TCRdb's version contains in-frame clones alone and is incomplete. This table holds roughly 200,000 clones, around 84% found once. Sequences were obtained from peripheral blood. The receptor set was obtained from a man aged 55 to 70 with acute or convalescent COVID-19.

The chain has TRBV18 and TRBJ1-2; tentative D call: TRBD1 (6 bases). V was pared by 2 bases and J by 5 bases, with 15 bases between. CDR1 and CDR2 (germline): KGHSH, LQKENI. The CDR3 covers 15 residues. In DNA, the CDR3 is TGTGCCAGCTCACCAGGGGGGGGGCCAGGATATGGCTACACCTTC. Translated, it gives CASSPGGGPGYGYTF.

For the CDR3, the DNA is TGTGCCAGCAGCTTGGGATTTGACAGGTCTACCTACGAGCAGTACTTC. It codes for CASSLGFDRSTYEQYF. The chain is built from TRBV7-2 and TRBJ2-7, with D maybe TRBD1 (6 bases). The CDR3 totals 16 residues. Germline V gene data show CDR1 as SGHTA and CDR2 as FQGNSA. V lost 3 bases to trimming and J lost 2 bases, with 17 bases between them. The full variable domain, with the rest looked up from reference TRBV7-2 and TRBJ2-7, is GAGVSQSPSNKVTEKGKDVELRCDPISGHTALYWYRQSLGQGLEFLIYFQGNSAPDKSGLPSDRFSAERTGGSVSTLTIQRTQQEDSAVYLCASSLGFDRSTYEQYFGPGTRLTVT.

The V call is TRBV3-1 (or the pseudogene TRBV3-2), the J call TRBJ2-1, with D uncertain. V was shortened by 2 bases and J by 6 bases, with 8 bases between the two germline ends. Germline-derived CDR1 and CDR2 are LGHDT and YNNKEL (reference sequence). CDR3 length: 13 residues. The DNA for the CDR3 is TGTGCCAGCAGCCAATTCCCATCCAATGAGCAGTTCTTC. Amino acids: CASSQFPSNEQFF.